This is a list of T cell receptor beta chains from one sample in a study of blood T cells in healthy people across ages. One entry per CDR3 protein, called by TCRdb with MiXCR from the 5' RACE reads. The table includes under 1,000,000 distinct CDR3 sequences, around half detected once. The sequenced sample consisted of blood. The receptor source for this set is a man of 80 years or more in good health. The CDR3 runs from the conserved cysteine through the conserved F or W. Each record gives: V gene, J gene, CDR3 protein.

TRBV18	TRBJ2-1	CASSPEGGPEQFF
TRBV29-1	TRBJ2-2	CSVEDLGGNTGELFF
TRBV12-3/TRBV12-4	TRBJ1-4	CASSGAGENRNEKLFF
TRBV11-3	TRBJ1-2	CASSPAEDYGYTF
TRBV12-3/TRBV12-4	TRBJ2-6	CASNKVGQTSGANVLTF
TRBV10-3	TRBJ2-4	CAIRSGEHENIQYF
TRBV2	.	CASLERYEQYF
TRBV30	TRBJ2-3	CAWSAPPGNTQYF
TRBV5-1	TRBJ2-1	CASSLAGGTSGYNEQFF
TRBV7-2	TRBJ1-5	CASSRRRNQPQHF
TRBV20-1	TRBJ1-2	CSARDWTRDNYGYTF
TRBV12-3/TRBV12-4	TRBJ2-3	CASRGVSTDTQYF
TRBV20-1	TRBJ2-2	CSVCERSNTGELFF
TRBV20-1	TRBJ1-2	CSARRSGTGGSARGYTF
TRBV7-2	TRBJ2-4	CASSLQAGVGNIQYF
TRBV5-1	TRBJ2-2	CASSLREDYTGELFF
TRBV10-3	TRBJ2-3	CAIQSGDTDTQYF
TRBV10-2	TRBJ2-6	CASSQTGYGANVLTF
TRBV7-2	TRBJ2-1	CASSLQAGVNNEQFF
TRBV5-1	TRBJ2-1	CASSRGSGRAHEQFF
TRBV27	TRBJ2-7	CASSSTLEGGEQYF
TRBV7-9	TRBJ2-3	CAGGSTDTQYF
TRBV10-3	TRBJ1-2	CAISESTGFRRHGYTF
TRBV20-1	TRBJ1-5	CSARAGFSNQPQHF
TRBV12-3/TRBV12-4	TRBJ1-2	CASSSGQGGSGYTF
TRBV7-3	TRBJ2-7	CASSLEWTSGPYEQYF
TRBV7-3	TRBJ2-5	CASSLTREETQYF
TRBV10-3	TRBJ2-2	CAISESRREGTGELFF
TRBV7-2	TRBJ2-3	CASSLETYTQYF
TRBV4-2	TRBJ2-3	CASSQDVGGPDTQYF
TRBV15	.	CATSRDRRAPRTQYF
TRBV29-1	TRBJ1-3	CSVSQEYGNTIYF
TRBV7-2	TRBJ2-1	CASSVSGQSYNEQFF
TRBV5-6	TRBJ2-1	CASSGFGVTQEQFF
TRBV20-1	.	CSVLGPSGDYEQYF
TRBV4-3	TRBJ1-1	CASSQDAGDLAFF
TRBV28	TRBJ2-7	CASSSSGRLYEQYF
TRBV5-1	TRBJ2-7	CASSRDRGTEQYF
TRBV11-3	TRBJ1-1	CASTIQERLNTEAFF
TRBV2	TRBJ1-6	CASSGRYYNSPLHF
TRBV28	TRBJ2-6	CASSPAAEGDNVLTF
TRBV7-9	TRBJ2-7	CASSIISSGEQYF
TRBV28	TRBJ1-1	CASSLSVRRGREAFF
TRBV7-9	TRBJ1-1	CASSLPPHREEAFF
TRBV29-1	TRBJ2-5	CSVSPTGQGQETQYF
TRBV6-2/TRBV6-3	TRBJ2-1	CASMVMSSYNEQFF
TRBV7-3	TRBJ2-6	CASSSSSWTGDSGTNVLTF
TRBV6-5	TRBJ1-2	CASSYLRANYGYTF
TRBV7-2	TRBJ2-1	CASSPRANYNEQFF
TRBV2	TRBJ1-1	CASRQANTEAFF
TRBV5-1	TRBJ1-4	CASSLVSGAANEKLFF
TRBV28	TRBJ2-2	CASSPRFTGELFF
TRBV2	TRBJ2-3	CASGQTRRPSTDTQYF
TRBV24-1	TRBJ2-3	CATSGKGVLGTDTQYF
TRBV5-1	TRBJ2-5	CASSLVGPPSQETQYF
TRBV12-3/TRBV12-4	TRBJ2-1	CASSKNAGTGDAITIFDEQFF
TRBV20-1	TRBJ2-5	CSARDWAGGSRETQYF
TRBV20-1	TRBJ2-3	CSAPRGRLSTETQYF
TRBV20-1	TRBJ2-7	CSARRLAAYEQYF